The 27 T cell receptor beta chains below all came from one sample that was sequenced in a study of cytomegalovirus exposure and HLA in healthy donors. It was with 60 Vbeta and 13 Jbeta primers that the PCR ran. The method was immunoSEQ multiplex PCR; TCRdb's version includes in-frame clones alone and lacks a portion of them. The repertoire shows nearly 35,000 clones; the top ten hold about 3.4%. The sample was PBMCs. Source of these receptors: a woman aged 35 to 49 in good health and CMV-seropositive.

With respect to this clone: The junction shows a germline mismatch at one end, possibly a read error. The chain employs TRBV5-1 and TRBJ1-1; TRBD1 is a possible D gene (6 bases). This CDR3 contains 15 residues. Germline assignment: CDR1 SGHRS and CDR2 YFSETQ. CDR3 sequence reads: CASSLLGGLGTEDFF. In nucleotides, the CDR3 is TGCGCCAGCAGCTTACTGGGGGGGCTCGGAACTGAAGATTTCTTT.

The chain employs TRBV4-3 and TRBJ1-1; 9 bases agree with TRBD1. Germline CDR1 reads LGHNA; CDR2 reads YSLEER. This CDR3 has 16 residues. The J segment lost 4 bases and the V segment lost 0 bases, leaving 6 bases of the junction unmatched. Here the CDR3 reads CASSQDRGQGTTEAFF. The DNA for the CDR3 is TGCGCCAGCAGCCAAGACAGGGGACAGGGAACCACTGAAGCTTTCTTT.

This chain links TRBV27 with TRBJ1-1, with a possible D match to TRBD1 (5 bases). The CDR3 runs 12 residues. Germline V gives CDR1 MNHEY, CDR2 SMNVEV (reference sequence). V gave up 5 bases and J gave up 7 bases, with 11 bases separating them. CDR3 region: CASSDGGVEAFF. The CDR3 bases are TGTGCCAGCAGTGACGGGGGTGTTGAAGCTTTCTTT.

The J gene is TRBJ1-2, the V gene TRBV7-3; D may be TRBD1 (5 bases). CDR1 is SGHTA, CDR2 FQGTGA, per germline. There are 13 residues in the CDR3. The V end lost 0 bases, the J end lost 8 bases, and 10 bases lay between the germline ends. The CDR3 region is CASSLTSQGGYTF. For the CDR3, the DNA is TGTGCCAGCAGCTTAACGTCCCAGGGAGGCTACACCTTC.

The chain has TRBV7-2 and TRBJ1-1; D unresolved. Germline V gives CDR1 SGHTA, CDR2 FQGNSA. The CDR3 has 12 amino acids. Between the trimmed V and J ends, which lost 3 bases and 5 bases, there was a span of 7 bases. CDR3 loop: CASSFLGTEAFF. The CDR3 DNA reads as TGTGCCAGCAGCTTTCTAGGTACTGAAGCTTTCTTT.

V is TRBV4-1 and J is TRBJ2-2; D is perhaps TRBD2 (6 bases). Per germline, CDR1 MGHRA and CDR2 YSYEKL. The CDR3 is 15 amino acids. V lost 5 bases and J lost 4, with 14 bases in between. The DNA of the CDR3 is TGCGCCAGCAGCGGTCCGGGACTCCTCACCGGGGAGCTGTTTTTT. Protein: CASSGPGLLTGELFF.

The rearrangement links TRBV6-5 to TRBJ1-2; D gene uncertain. The CDR3 is made up of 14 amino acids. Looked up from germline, CDR1 is MNHEY and CDR2 is SVGAGI. The V end was cut by 4 bases, the J end by 4 bases, with 13 bases between. CDR3 amino acids: CASSLSESTYGYTF. CDR3 bases: TGTGCCAGCAGTTTAAGTGAGTCTACCTATGGCTACACCTTC.

The rearrangement links TRBV5-4 to TRBJ2-7; 8 nucleotides match TRBD2. Germline CDR1 is SGHNT and CDR2 is YYREEE (reference sequence). Unmatched junction bases numbered 6, after V lost 3 bases and J lost 1 base. The length of the CDR3 is 15 residues. This CDR3 reads CASSWGTSSSYEQYF. CDR3 nucleotide sequence: TGTGCCAGCAGCTGGGGGACTAGTTCATCCTACGAGCAGTACTTC.

The chain links TRBV28 to TRBJ2-3, with a weak D call TRBD2 (6 bases). V lost 3 bases and J lost 1, with 17 bases in between. The CDR3 consists of 17 residues. The germline CDR1 and CDR2 sequences are MDHEN and SYDVKM. CDR3 loop: CASSLTRGMKGTDTQYF. As DNA, the CDR3 is TGTGCCAGCAGTTTGACCCGCGGGATGAAGGGCACAGATACGCAGTATTTT. The whole variable domain, remainder taken from reference TRBV28 and TRBJ2-3, is DVKVTQSSRYLVKRTGEKVFLECVQDMDHENMFWYRQDPGLGLRLIYFSYDVKMKEKGDIPEGYSVSREKKERFSLILESASTNQTSMYLCASSLTRGMKGTDTQYFGPGTRLTVL.

The rearrangement uses TRBV7-8 and TRBJ2-1; 7 bases agree with TRBD2. The CDR3 has 15 residues. CDR1 and CDR2 (germline): SGHVS, FQNEAQ. Germline trimming cut 7 bases from V and 7 bases from J; bases unmatched to any gene: 13. CDR3 region: CASTLGAGVLNEQFF. Written as DNA, the CDR3 is TGTGCCAGCACCTTGGGCGCGGGAGTGCTAAATGAGCAGTTCTTC. Looking up the rest from reference TRBV7-8 and TRBJ2-1 gives the full variable domain: GAGVSQSPRYKVAKRGQDVALRCDPISGHVSLFWYQQALGQGPEFLTYFQNEAQLDKSGLPSDRFFAERPEGSVSTLKIQRTQQEDSAVYLCASTLGAGVLNEQFFGPGTRLTVL.

The chain combines TRBV10-3 with TRBJ1-5; the match to TRBD1 covers 12 bases. The CDR3 runs to 18 residues. Losses at the gene ends were 0 bases for V and 9 bases for J; bases not matched to a gene: 12. The germline gives CDR1 ENHRY, CDR2 SYGVKD. Here the CDR3 reads CAISESGTGTGGGRPQHF. The CDR3 DNA reads TGTGCCATCAGTGAGTCTGGCACCGGGACAGGGGGCGGGAGGCCCCAGCATTTT.

A note on this clone: Mismatch with germline at one junction end may stem from a read error. The chain links TRBV30 to TRBJ2-5; 7 bases agree with TRBD2. CDR3 length equals 15 residues. In germline, CDR1 is GTSNPN, CDR2 SVGIG (reference sequence). CDR3 DNA sequence: TGTGCCGGGAGCCGGCGGGGACTACCCCAAGAGACCCAGTACTTC. Translated: CAGSRRGLPQETQYF. The full variable domain, its missing parts supplied by reference TRBV30 and TRBJ2-5, is SQTIHQWPATLVQPVGSPLSLECTVEGTSNPNLYWYRQAAGRGLQLLFYSVGIGQISSEVPQNLSASRPQDRQFILSSKKLLLSDSGFYLCAGSRRGLPQETQYFGPGTRLLVL.

This chain uses TRBV5-1 with TRBJ2-7; a possible D gene is TRBD2 (5 bases). Germline CDR1 is SGHRS and CDR2 is YFSETQ. The ends were cut back, 0 bases at V and 2 bases at J, with 9 bases in the middle. The CDR3 loop spans 14 amino acids. CDR3: CASSLEPGTYEQYF. CDR3 nucleotides: TGCGCCAGCAGCTTGGAGCCGGGGACCTACGAGCAGTACTTC.

V gene TRBV19 combines with J gene TRBJ1-2; 10 nucleotides align to TRBD1. CDR1 is LNHDA, CDR2 SQIVND, per germline (reference sequence). The CDR3 consists of 13 residues. The ends lost 7 bases at V and 4 bases at J; junction bases unmatched: 3. CDR3 DNA sequence: TGTGCCAGTAAGGACAGGGGGATCTATGGCTACACCTTC. Translating it yields CASKDRGIYGYTF. Complete variable domain (other parts from reference TRBV19 and TRBJ1-2): DGGITQSPKYLFRKEGQNVTLSCEQNLNHDAMYWYRQDPGQGLRLIYYSQIVNDFQKGDIAEGYSVSREKKESFPLTVTSAQKNPTAFYLCASKDRGIYGYTFGSGTRLTVV.

The rearrangement joins TRBV19 to TRBJ2-7, with TRBD2 identical over 8 bases. Germline trimming cut 5 bases from V and 3 bases from J; bases unmatched to any gene: 6. Germline V CDR1 and CDR2: LNHDA, SQIVND (reference sequence). The CDR3 is made up of 14 amino acids. The CDR3 DNA sequence: TGTGCCAGTAGTGCGGGAGGATCGGGCTACGAGCAGTACTTC. This gives the protein CASSAGGSGYEQYF.

This chain joins TRBV9 and TRBJ1-4; D not resolved. In germline, CDR1 is SGDLS, CDR2 YYNGEE. The CDR3 length is 14 residues. V dropped 2 bases and J dropped 5 bases, with 10 bases sitting between them. The CDR3 DNA reads as TGTGCCAGCAGCGTGGGCACTCCCAATGAAAAACTGTTTTTT. Protein: CASSVGTPNEKLFF.

This rearrangement joins TRBV19 to TRBJ2-7; 12 bases fit TRBD2. Germline CDR1 LNHDA, CDR2 SQIVND (reference sequence). The CDR3 has 14 amino acids. The V segment lost 6 bases and the J segment 4 bases; nucleotides outside the gene matches: 4. The CDR3 is CASSAGTSGYEQYF. The CDR3, as DNA: TGTGCCAGTAGCGCCGGGACTAGCGGGTACGAGCAGTACTTC.

The chain recombines TRBV6-6 with TRBJ1-2; tentatively, D is TRBD1 (6 bases). The length of the CDR3 is 15 residues. Germline assignment: CDR1 MNHNY and CDR2 SVGAGI (reference sequence). The ends were cut back, 5 bases at V and 11 bases at J, with 24 bases in the middle. The CDR3 loop reads CASSTRGGGSFWYTF. DNA of the CDR3: TGTGCCAGCAGTACCCGAGGGGGGGGATCCTTTTGGTACACCTTC.

The V and J genes are TRBV5-1 and TRBJ2-7; D perhaps matches TRBD2 (6 bases). Per germline, CDR1 SGHRS and CDR2 YFSETQ. The V end was cut by 2 bases, the J end by 0 bases, with 9 bases between. The CDR3 spans 14 residues. In DNA form, the CDR3 reads TGCGCCAGCAGCTTTGGGACTCCCTCCTACGAGCAGTACTTC. Its translation: CASSFGTPSYEQYF.

The V call is TRBV4-1, the J call TRBJ1-5; 7 bases line up with TRBD1. CDR1 MGHRA and CDR2 YSYEKL come from the germline V gene. Unmatched junction bases numbered 7, after V lost 3 bases and J lost 5 bases. The CDR3 sequence is 15 residues long. The CDR3 here is CASSHFDRDHQPQHF. The CDR3 bases are TGCGCCAGCAGCCACTTCGACAGGGATCATCAGCCCCAGCATTTT.

V usage is TRBV5-6 and J usage is TRBJ2-5; a possible D gene is TRBD2 (6 bases). In germline, CDR1 is SGHDT, CDR2 YYEEEE. The CDR3 is made up of 17 amino acids. Trimming took 3 bases from V and 4 from J, leaving 22 bases between them. This CDR3 is CASSSLDMGLPGETQYF. The CDR3, as DNA: TGTGCCAGCAGCTCCCTTGATATGGGACTTCCTGGAGAGACCCAGTACTTC.

The chain carries TRBV5-1 and TRBJ1-3; D not resolved. Germline assignment: CDR1 SGHRS and CDR2 YFSETQ. The CDR3 sequence is 13 residues long. The V gene lost 4 bases and the J gene lost 4 bases, with 9 bases spanning the gap. In DNA form, the CDR3 reads TGCGCCAGCAGCGAGGCAGTCGGAAACACCATATATTTT. It encodes CASSEAVGNTIYF.

V is TRBV5-1 and J is TRBJ1-2; a weak D match, TRBD1 (6 bases). The germline V and J ends were trimmed by 0 bases and 0 bases, with 9 bases remaining between them. The CDR3 sequence is 15 residues long. CDR1 and CDR2 (germline): SGHRS, YFSETQ. The CDR3 region is CASSLGAGANYGYTF. The CDR3 bases are TGCGCCAGCAGCTTGGGGGCAGGGGCTAACTATGGCTACACCTTC.

The rearrangement links TRBV7-9 to TRBJ2-1; 7 bases agree with TRBD1. This CDR3 has 12 residues. Trimming took 6 bases from V and 9 from J; bases not matched to a gene: 5. Germline CDR1 and CDR2: SEHNR and FQNEAQ (reference sequence). The CDR3 DNA reads TGTGCCAGCAGAGACAGGGTGCGTGAGCAGTTCTTC. Protein sequence: CASRDRVREQFF.

The V call is TRBV11-2, the J call TRBJ2-5; a weak D match, TRBD2 (6 bases). CDR3 length equals 15 residues. The germline gives CDR1 SGHAT, CDR2 FQNNGV. The germline V and J ends were trimmed by 7 bases and 5 bases, with 20 bases remaining between them. The CDR3 nucleotides are TGTGCCAGCAAGACCTCCGGGAGTGGTATGGAGACCCAGTACTTC. As protein: CASKTSGSGMETQYF.

DNA for the CDR3: TGTGCCAGCAGTGAAATGAGGGTTGGGCAGCCCCAGCATTTT. This sequence encodes CASSEMRVGQPQHF. The J gene is TRBJ1-5, the V gene TRBV6-1; D unresolved. V was shortened by 2 bases and J by 7 bases, with 12 bases between the two germline ends. In germline, CDR1 is MNHNS, CDR2 SASEGT. The CDR3 has 14 amino acids.

The gene calls are TRBV6-1 and TRBJ2-5, with 7 positions matching TRBD2. The junction had 4 bases not matched to a gene; V was cut back by 5 bases and J by 4 bases. Germline V gene sequence: CDR1 MNHNS, CDR2 SASEGT. The CDR3 is 13 residues long. The CDR3 protein is CASSLPGGETQYF. CDR3 in DNA: TGTGCCAGCAGTTTGCCGGGAGGAGAGACCCAGTACTTC.